This T cell receptor (beta chain) appears in the sequencing data of a study of T cell responses to AZD1222 COVID-19 vaccine. The germline CDR1 and CDR2 sequences are ENHRY and SYGVKD. The CDR3 has 16 amino acids. With V trimmed by 2 bases and J by 6 bases, 6 bases remained unmatched. Study results and limitations: As reported, nearly half of all spike-specific TCRs target variant regions that are unmutated.

TCRdb's copy holds only in-frame clones and misses some; the assay was immunoSEQ multiplex PCR. This sample carries about 150,000 clones, 92% of them seen once, and the ten largest clones take approximately 3.4%. Comments on this clone: Its specificity is not known.

The chain is built from TRBV10-3 and TRBJ1-6; 8 bases match TRBD1. The sample here was peripheral blood, taken 28 days after the second AZD1222 dose. The origin of this receptor is an adult who received the AZD1222 COVID-19 vaccine. Here the CDR3 DNA reads TGTGCCATCAGTGAGACACAGGACAGGGTTAATTCACCCCTCCACTTT. Its protein product is CAISETQDRVNSPLHF.